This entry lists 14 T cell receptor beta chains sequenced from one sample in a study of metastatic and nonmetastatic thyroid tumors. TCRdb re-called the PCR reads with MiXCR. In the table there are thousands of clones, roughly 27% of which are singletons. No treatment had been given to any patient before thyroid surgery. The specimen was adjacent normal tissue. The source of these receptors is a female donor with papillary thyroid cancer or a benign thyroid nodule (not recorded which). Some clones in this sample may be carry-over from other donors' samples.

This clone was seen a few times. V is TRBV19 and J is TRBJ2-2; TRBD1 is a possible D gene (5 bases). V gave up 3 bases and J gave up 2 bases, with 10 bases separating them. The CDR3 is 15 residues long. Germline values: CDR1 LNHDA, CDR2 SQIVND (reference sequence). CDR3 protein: CASSIQGFNTGELFF. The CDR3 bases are TGTGCCAGTAGTATTCAGGGATTTAACACCGGGGAGCTGTTTTTT.

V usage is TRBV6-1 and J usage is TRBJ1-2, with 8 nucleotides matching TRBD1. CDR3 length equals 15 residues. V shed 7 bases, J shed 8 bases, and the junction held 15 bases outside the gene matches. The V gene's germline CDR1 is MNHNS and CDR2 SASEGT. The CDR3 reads CASTPLLKTGEGYTF. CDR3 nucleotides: TGTGCCAGCACCCCACTTCTAAAGACAGGGGAAGGCTACACCTTC.

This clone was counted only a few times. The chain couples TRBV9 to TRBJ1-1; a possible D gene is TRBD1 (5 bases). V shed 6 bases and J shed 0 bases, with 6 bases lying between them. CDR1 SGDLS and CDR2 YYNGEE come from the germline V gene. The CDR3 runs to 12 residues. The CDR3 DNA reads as TGTGCCAGCATAGGGGTGAACACTGAAGCTTTCTTT. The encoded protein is CASIGVNTEAFF.

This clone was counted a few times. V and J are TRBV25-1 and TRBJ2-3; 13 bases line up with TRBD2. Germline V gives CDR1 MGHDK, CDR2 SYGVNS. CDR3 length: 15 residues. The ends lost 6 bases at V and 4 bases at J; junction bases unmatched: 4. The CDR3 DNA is TGTGCCAGCAGGAGGACTAGCGGGAGTGCAGATACGCAGTATTTT. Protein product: CASRRTSGSADTQYF. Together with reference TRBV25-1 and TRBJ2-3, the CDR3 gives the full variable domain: EADIYQTPRYLVIGTGKKITLECSQTMGHDKMYWYQQDPGMELHLIHYSYGVNSTEKGDLSSESTVSRIRTEHFPLTLESARPSHTSQYLCASRRTSGSADTQYFGPGTRLTVL.

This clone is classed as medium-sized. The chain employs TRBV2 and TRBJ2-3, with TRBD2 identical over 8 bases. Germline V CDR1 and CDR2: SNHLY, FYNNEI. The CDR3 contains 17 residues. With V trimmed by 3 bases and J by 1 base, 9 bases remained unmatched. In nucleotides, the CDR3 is TGTGCCAGCAGTGAGTCGGGGAGGCGGGGGGGCACAGATACGCAGTATTTT. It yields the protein CASSESGRRGGTDTQYF.

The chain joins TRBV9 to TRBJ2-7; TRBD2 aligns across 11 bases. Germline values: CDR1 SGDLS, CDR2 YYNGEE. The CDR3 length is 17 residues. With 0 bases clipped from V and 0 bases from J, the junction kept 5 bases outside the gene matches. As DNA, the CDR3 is TGTGCCAGCAGCGTAGTTGCGACTAGCGGGACCTCCTACGAGCAGTACTTC. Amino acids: CASSVVATSGTSYEQYF.

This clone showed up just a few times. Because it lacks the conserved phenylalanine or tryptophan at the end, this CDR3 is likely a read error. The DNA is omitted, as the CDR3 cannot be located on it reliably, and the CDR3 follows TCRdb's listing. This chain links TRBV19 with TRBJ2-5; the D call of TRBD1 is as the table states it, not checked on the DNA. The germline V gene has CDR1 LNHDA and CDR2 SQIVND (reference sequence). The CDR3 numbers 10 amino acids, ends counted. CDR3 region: CASPVPLIGT.

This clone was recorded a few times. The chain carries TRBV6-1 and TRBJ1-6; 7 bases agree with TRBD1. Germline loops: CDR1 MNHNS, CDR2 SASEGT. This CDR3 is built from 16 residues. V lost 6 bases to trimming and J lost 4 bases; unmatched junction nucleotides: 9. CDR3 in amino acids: CASSQFGTAYNSPLHF. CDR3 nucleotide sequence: TGTGCCAGCAGCCAATTCGGGACAGCATATAATTCACCCCTCCACTTT.

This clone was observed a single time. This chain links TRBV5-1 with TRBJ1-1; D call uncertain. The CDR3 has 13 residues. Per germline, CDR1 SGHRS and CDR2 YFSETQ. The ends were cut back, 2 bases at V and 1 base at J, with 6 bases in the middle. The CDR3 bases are TGCGCCAGCAGCTTCGATGGGAACACTGAAGCTTTCTTT. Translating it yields CASSFDGNTEAFF. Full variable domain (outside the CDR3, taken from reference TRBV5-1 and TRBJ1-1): KAGVTQTPRYLIKTRGQQVTLSCSPISGHRSVSWYQQTPGQGLQFLFEYFSETQRNKGNFPGRFSGRQFSNSRSEMNVSTLELGDSALYLCASSFDGNTEAFFGQGTRLTVV.

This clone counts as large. Written as DNA, the CDR3 is TGTGCCAGCAGTCGGTCAGGGCATGGCTACACCTTC. It is translated as CASSRSGHGYTF. The rearrangement links TRBV6-2 or TRBV6-3 to TRBJ1-2; the D gene is possibly TRBD1 (5 bases). The V and J ends lost 5 bases and 6 bases respectively, with 10 bases between them. Germline CDR1 and CDR2: MNHEY and SVGEGT. The CDR3 has 12 residues.

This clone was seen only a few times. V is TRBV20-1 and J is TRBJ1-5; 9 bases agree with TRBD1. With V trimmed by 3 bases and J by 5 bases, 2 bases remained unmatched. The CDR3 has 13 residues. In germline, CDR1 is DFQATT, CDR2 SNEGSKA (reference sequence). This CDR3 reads CSASRDRDQPQHF. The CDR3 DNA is TGCAGTGCTAGCCGGGACAGGGATCAGCCCCAGCATTTT.

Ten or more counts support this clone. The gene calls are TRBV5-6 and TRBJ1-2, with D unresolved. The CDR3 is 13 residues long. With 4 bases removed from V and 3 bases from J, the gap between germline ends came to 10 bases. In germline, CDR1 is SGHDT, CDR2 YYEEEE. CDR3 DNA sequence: TGTGCCAGCAGCGTGGACGAGGACTATGGCTACACCTTC. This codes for CASSVDEDYGYTF.

DNA of the CDR3: TGTGCCAGCAGCTTAGCGGTATCTACAGGGCCCCGGGGAGCTTTCTTT. The encoded protein is CASSLAVSTGPRGAFF. The chain combines TRBV11-1 with TRBJ1-1, with D possibly being TRBD1 (6 bases). Germline-derived CDR1 and CDR2 are SGHAT and FQDESV (reference sequence). This CDR3 comprises 16 residues. V lost 0 bases and J 10 bases, leaving 21 bases between the germline ends.

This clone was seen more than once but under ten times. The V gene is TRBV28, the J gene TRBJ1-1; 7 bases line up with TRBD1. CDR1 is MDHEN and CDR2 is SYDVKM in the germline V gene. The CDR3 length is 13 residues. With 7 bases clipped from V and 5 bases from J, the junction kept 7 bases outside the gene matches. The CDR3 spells CASNPGQRTEAFF. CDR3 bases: TGTGCCAGCAACCCGGGACAGAGGACTGAAGCTTTCTTT.